Reported below is one T cell receptor (beta chain). Trimming stripped 11 bases from V and 8 bases from J, with 10 bases between. CDR3 length equals 10 residues. Per the germline V gene, CDR1 is SEHNR and CDR2 is FQNEAQ (reference sequence). This sample is drawn from a study of CD8 T cells in Susac syndrome. Random hexamers were used to reverse transcribe the RNA input (0.5 to 1 ug). TCRdb analysed the immunoSEQ multiplex PCR reads with MiXCR anew, one entry per CDR3 protein. The top ten hold 0.3% of the sample, which has around 95,000 distinct CDR3 sequences, nearly 97% seen once. Sequencing was done on a sample of CD8+ T cells from PBMCs. This rearrangement joins TRBV7-9 to TRBJ2-1; D is undetermined. This clonotype was obtained from a human donor with Susac syndrome. The CDR3 DNA sequence: TGTGCCCTTAACGAGGATGAGCAGTTCTTC. Amino acids: CALNEDEQFF.